Each of the 19 T cell receptor beta chains below was sequenced from the same sample in a study of radiation and T cells in renal cell carcinoma. The sample's time point: baseline pretreatment blood. Treatment: 15 Gy SBRT to primary tumor, nephrectomy 4 weeks later. Measured with immunoSEQ multiplex PCR; TCRdb has only the in-frame clones, and not every one. The table lists 140,000 or so clones, more than 70% of them singletons. The sample here was blood, taken from a patient whose treatment included radiotherapy and nephrectomy. The source of these receptors is a woman aged 45-60 years with renal cell carcinoma.

This clone showed up just once. V and J are TRBV6-5 and TRBJ2-1; TRBD2 matches at 8 bases. This CDR3 has 14 residues. Germline V gene data show CDR1 as MNHEY and CDR2 as SVGAGI. V lost 2 bases to trimming and J lost 4 bases; unmatched junction nucleotides: 1. This CDR3 reads CASSYERGYNEQFF. CDR3 in DNA: TGTGCCAGCAGTTACGAGCGGGGGTACAATGAGCAGTTCTTC.

V usage is TRBV9 and J usage is TRBJ1-1; D is possibly TRBD1 (6 bases). The germline CDR1 and CDR2 sequences are SGDLS and YYNGEE. This CDR3 is built from 14 residues. The V gene lost 2 bases and the J gene lost 7 bases, with 15 bases spanning the gap. CDR3 sequence reads: CASSVIGTDSEAFF. The CDR3 DNA reads as TGTGCCAGCAGCGTTATAGGAACGGACAGTGAAGCTTTCTTT. Complete variable domain (other parts from reference TRBV9 and TRBJ1-1): DSGVTQTPKHLITATGQRVTLRCSPRSGDLSVYWYQQSLDQGLQFLIQYYNGEERAKGNILERFSAQQFPDLHSELNLSSLELGDSALYFCASSVIGTDSEAFFGQGTRLTVV.

The J gene is TRBJ1-6, the V gene TRBV19; D gene unclear. Trimming removed 5 bases from V and 7 bases from J, with 9 bases in between. This CDR3 is 13 amino acids long. Germline values: CDR1 LNHDA, CDR2 SQIVND (reference sequence). CDR3: CASSEAGNSPLHF. CDR3 nucleotides: TGTGCCAGTAGTGAAGCAGGAAATTCACCCCTCCACTTT.

V and J are TRBV7-9 and TRBJ1-1, with D uncertain. This CDR3 region has 13 residues. Germline V gene sequence: CDR1 SEHNR, CDR2 FQNEAQ (reference sequence). Trimming left V 7 bases short and J 4 bases short, with 13 bases between. The CDR3 sequence is CASIRSASTEAFF. The CDR3 coding sequence is TGTGCCAGCATCCGGTCGGCGTCCACTGAAGCTTTCTTT.

The V call is TRBV30, the J call TRBJ1-1, with D perhaps matching TRBD1 (5 bases). This CDR3 comprises 14 residues. In germline, CDR1 is GTSNPN, CDR2 SVGIG (reference sequence). The ends were cut back, 4 bases at V and 3 bases at J, with 15 bases in the middle. As DNA, the CDR3 is TGTGCCTGGATCCCGTCTGGGGGTTACACTGAAGCTTTCTTT. Residues: CAWIPSGGYTEAFF.

The chain links TRBV7-9 to TRBJ1-4; no clear D gene. The ends were cut back, 5 bases at V and 0 bases at J, with 13 bases in the middle. The CDR3 length is 16 residues. Germline V lookup: CDR1 SEHNR, CDR2 FQNEAQ (reference sequence). The DNA of the CDR3 is TGTGCCAGCAGCACCAGAGCGGCCGCAACTAATGAAAAACTGTTTTTT. Translating gives CASSTRAAATNEKLFF. Filled out from reference TRBV7-9 and TRBJ1-4, the complete variable domain reads DTGVSQNPRHKITKRGQNVTFRCDPISEHNRLYWYRQTLGQGPEFLTYFQNEAQLEKSRLLSDRFSAERPKGSFSTLEIQRTEQGDSAMYLCASSTRAAATNEKLFFGSGTQLSVL.

Only a few counts were recorded for this clone. The V call is TRBV9, the J call TRBJ2-1; no clear D gene. Germline V lookup: CDR1 SGDLS, CDR2 YYNGEE. Trimming took 3 bases from V and 9 from J, leaving 10 bases between them. This CDR3 has 12 residues. The CDR3 sequence is CASSAELGEQFF. The DNA of the CDR3 is TGTGCCAGCAGCGCGGAGTTGGGTGAGCAGTTCTTC.

The chain is built from TRBV5-4 and TRBJ1-2; 12 bases are shared with TRBD1. This CDR3 contains 17 residues. Germline V gene sequence: CDR1 SGHNT, CDR2 YYREEE (reference sequence). After removal of 4 bases from V and 0 bases from J, the junction contained 7 bases not matched to a gene. The CDR3 here is CASSGRDRGPSNYGYTF. DNA for the CDR3: TGTGCCAGCAGCGGCCGGGACAGGGGGCCCTCTAACTATGGCTACACCTTC.

The CDR3, as DNA: TGTGCCAGCAGTGAAGCAAAAGGAGTGGGCACTGAAGCTTTCTTT. This sequence encodes CASSEAKGVGTEAFF. The chain is built from TRBV2 and TRBJ1-1, with D hard to call. Germline V gives CDR1 SNHLY, CDR2 FYNNEI. The CDR3 sequence is 15 residues long. V was cut by 0 bases and J by 4 bases, with 12 bases left in between.

This chain uses TRBV5-6 with TRBJ2-7, with 8 bases lining up with TRBD1. The V gene end was trimmed by 0 bases and the J gene end by 2 bases; junction bases not matched to a gene: 7. Germline values: CDR1 SGHDT, CDR2 YYEEEE. The CDR3 extends over 16 amino acids. Here the CDR3 reads CASSLDRGNKPYEQYF. In DNA, the CDR3 is TGTGCCAGCAGCTTGGACAGGGGGAACAAACCCTACGAGCAGTACTTC.

The CDR3 DNA reads TGTGCCAGCAGCTCAAGGACAGGGGGCGAACAGACCCAGTACTTC. Its translation: CASSSRTGGEQTQYF. V and J are TRBV5-5 and TRBJ2-5, with TRBD1 matching 11 bases. This CDR3 contains 15 residues. Trimming removed 3 bases from V and 6 bases from J; junction bases left unmatched: 7. CDR1 and CDR2 (germline): SGHKS, YYEKEE (reference sequence).

The rearrangement uses TRBV7-2 and TRBJ2-4; the match to TRBD2 covers 8 bases. Germline V gene sequence: CDR1 SGHTA, CDR2 FQGNSA. V was pared by 4 bases and J by 0 bases, with 11 bases of the junction left unmatched. This CDR3 contains 18 residues. Here the CDR3 DNA reads TGTGCCAGCAGCTCAGGGGAGCGGGAGTCACTAGCCAAAAACATTCAGTACTTC. Translating gives CASSSGERESLAKNIQYF.

This rearrangement joins TRBV7-6 to TRBJ2-5; D possibly corresponds to TRBD2 (6 bases). The CDR3 totals 14 residues. The germline CDR1 and CDR2 sequences are SGHVS and FNYEAQ. Trimming removed 5 bases at V and 5 bases at J, with 15 bases between. This CDR3 reads CASSRSGLSETQYF. In nucleotides, the CDR3 is TGTGCCAGCAGCCGTTCGGGACTTTCGGAGACCCAGTACTTC.

As to this clone: At one boundary the junction diverges from the germline segment, which might be a read error. The chain has TRBV7-7 and TRBJ2-7; D call uncertain. This CDR3 spans 16 amino acids. Per the germline V gene, CDR1 is SSHAT and CDR2 is FNYEAQ (reference sequence). The CDR3 sequence is CASSLGVGNPSYEQYF. Here the CDR3 DNA reads TGTGCTAGCAGCTTAGGTGTGGGGAATCCCTCCTACGAGCAGTACTTC.

The chain combines TRBV9 with TRBJ2-2; D is unclear. The V end lost 0 bases, the J end lost 1 base, and 4 bases lay between the germline ends. The CDR3 consists of 14 residues. Germline CDR1 and CDR2: SGDLS and YYNGEE. In nucleotides, the CDR3 is TGTGCCAGCAGCGTAGCTAAGAACACCGGGGAGCTGTTTTTT. Translated, it gives CASSVAKNTGELFF. The complete variable domain, with remaining parts taken from reference TRBV9 and TRBJ2-2, reads DSGVTQTPKHLITATGQRVTLRCSPRSGDLSVYWYQQSLDQGLQFLIQYYNGEERAKGNILERFSAQQFPDLHSELNLSSLELGDSALYFCASSVAKNTGELFFGEGSRLTVL.

The chain combines TRBV18 with TRBJ2-7; D uncertain. This CDR3 has 14 residues. Germline V gives CDR1 KGHSH, CDR2 LQKENI. V was clipped by 3 bases and J by 3 bases, with 12 bases between them. CDR3 bases: TGTGCCAGCTCACCTCGGCTGACGGACTACGAGCAGTACTTC. Protein sequence: CASSPRLTDYEQYF.

J is TRBJ1-5 and V is TRBV6-6; weak D call: TRBD1 (6 bases). This CDR3 has 14 residues. V was shortened by 0 bases and J by 5 bases, with 8 bases between the two germline ends. Germline assignment: CDR1 MNHNY and CDR2 SVGAGI (reference sequence). The CDR3: CASSYSNRDQPQHF. The CDR3 nucleotides are TGTGCCAGCAGTTACTCGAACAGGGATCAGCCCCAGCATTTT.

The CDR3 loop reads CASSLNSPNTGELFF. CDR3 in DNA: TGTGCCAGCAGCTTAAATAGCCCGAACACCGGGGAGCTGTTTTTT. This rearrangement joins TRBV5-5 to TRBJ2-2; D remains unclear. CDR1 SGHKS and CDR2 YYEKEE come from the germline V gene (reference sequence). Trimming removed 2 bases at V and 0 bases at J, with 8 bases between. This CDR3 region has 15 residues.

This clone was found once. The chain carries TRBV11-2 and TRBJ1-2; 7 positions match TRBD1. V was clipped by 4 bases and J by 8 bases; unmatched bases: 7. CDR3 length: 13 residues. The germline gives CDR1 SGHAT, CDR2 FQNNGV. The CDR3 reads CASSSWTGGGYTF. The CDR3 DNA is TGTGCCAGCAGCTCGTGGACAGGCGGCGGCTACACCTTC.